A selection of T cell receptor beta chains follows, all from one sample in a study of T cell responses to AZD1222 COVID-19 vaccine. Measured with immunoSEQ multiplex PCR; TCRdb has only the in-frame clones, and not every one. The table shows about 110,000 clones, with 70% to 90% occurring only once. The source material was peripheral blood, sampled 28 days after the second AZD1222 dose. The receptors originated from an adult who received the AZD1222 COVID-19 vaccine. The CDR3 runs from the conserved cysteine through the conserved F or W. The D gene is left open where the match is weak. Some rows have no size entry. The others give once, few or many, or a class for an expanded clone.

TRBJ1-3 | NA | NA | TRBV29-1 | CSVSDSLGNTIYF | TGCAGCGTTTCGGACAGTTTGGGAAACACCATATATTTT
TRBJ1-2 | NA | NA | TRBV6-2/TRBV6-3 | CASSYSVEPSRDGYTF | TGTGCCAGCAGTTACTCCGTGGAGCCCTCGAGGGACGGCTACACCTTC
TRBJ2-7 | NA | TRBD1 | TRBV13 | CASSSTGTGGNEQYF | TGTGCCAGCAGCAGTACCGGGACAGGGGGCAACGAGCAGTACTTC
TRBJ1-1 | NA | NA | TRBV4-3 | CASSQDIAGRTEAFF | TGCGCCAGCAGCCAAGATATCGCGGGTCGGACTGAAGCTTTCTTT
TRBJ1-3 | NA | NA | TRBV5-4 | CASSLARSGNTIYF | TGTGCCAGCAGCTTGGCCCGCTCTGGAAACACCATATATTTT
TRBJ1-2 | NA | NA | TRBV5-1 | CASSLGGTQYGYTF | TGCGCCAGCAGCTTGGGTGGGACACAATATGGCTACACCTTC
TRBJ2-7 | few | TRBD2 | TRBV5-3 | CARSERDRDEQYF | TGTGCCAGAAGCGAGCGGGATCGGGACGAGCAGTACTTC
TRBJ1-1 | NA | NA | TRBV30 | CAWSVRPTGLLREAFF | TGTGCCTGGAGTGTCCGCCCGACAGGACTTTTGAGGGAAGCTTTCTTT
TRBJ1-5 | NA | NA | TRBV19 | CASSSSPLISNQPQHF | TGTGCCAGTAGCAGCTCCCCCCTGATTAGCAATCAGCCCCAGCATTTT
TRBJ2-1 | NA | TRBD1 | TRBV4-1 | CASSRYSDRDYNEQFF | TGCGCCAGCAGCCGGTACTCGGACAGGGACTACAATGAGCAGTTCTTC
TRBJ2-7 | NA | NA | TRBV2 | CATISLGPSSYEQYF | TGTGCCACCATTAGTCTAGGTCCTAGCTCCTACGAGCAGTACTTC
TRBJ1-1 | NA | TRBD1 | TRBV7-6 | CASSLNRGPNTEAFF | TGTGCCAGCAGCTTGAACAGGGGACCTAACACTGAAGCTTTCTTT
TRBJ2-1 | NA | NA | TRBV6-5 | CASQKDIPSNEQFF | TGTGCCAGCCAAAAGGACATTCCCAGCAATGAGCAGTTCTTC
TRBJ1-2 | NA | NA | TRBV6-5 | CASSPSGNYGYTF | TGTGCCAGCAGTCCCAGCGGAAACTATGGTTACACCTTC
TRBJ2-7 | NA | TRBD1 | TRBV4-3 | CASSQVTGVDEQYF | TGCGCCAGCAGCCAAGTGACAGGGGTGGACGAGCAGTACTTC
TRBJ1-2 | NA | NA | TRBV19 | CASSISFADNYGYTF | TGTGCCAGTAGTATTTCCTTCGCCGACAACTATGGCTACACCTTC
TRBJ1-2 | few | NA | TRBV4-3 | CASSPRRQDNYGYTF | TGCGCCAGCAGCCCACGAAGACAGGACAACTATGGCTACACCTTC
TRBJ1-2 | NA | NA | TRBV7-2 | CASSFGLGGYTF | TGTGCCAGCAGCTTTGGGCTGGGGGGCTACACCTTC
TRBJ2-7 | once | NA | TRBV5-6 | CASRTGTGGGEQYF | TGTGCCAGCAGAACCGGGACGGGGGGCGGGGAGCAGTACTTC
TRBJ1-1 | NA | NA | TRBV20-1 | CSASAQPNTEAFF | TGCAGTGCTAGTGCGCAGCCGAACACTGAAGCTTTCTTT
TRBJ2-4 | NA | NA | TRBV28 | CASSFRRGRPAKNIQYF | TGTGCCAGCAGTTTCAGGCGTGGACGGCCCGCCAAAAACATTCAGTACTTC
TRBJ1-2 | NA | NA | TRBV19 | CASSMNPGDGSHTF | TGTGCCAGTAGTATGAATCCCGGAGATGGTAGCCACACCTTC
TRBJ2-5 | NA | TRBD2 | TRBV7-9 | CASGSSGGGGADAQYF | TGTGCCAGCGGCTCCAGCGGTGGCGGGGGGGCCGATGCCCAGTACTTC
TRBJ2-5 | NA | TRBD2 | TRBV5-1 | CASSPGLAGEIGETQYF | TGCGCCAGCAGCCCGGGACTAGCGGGAGAGATAGGAGAGACCCAGTACTTC
TRBJ2-1 | NA | NA | TRBV18 | CASSPYGFHNEQFF | TGTGCCAGCTCACCATACGGTTTCCACAATGAGCAGTTCTTC
TRBJ2-7 | NA | NA | TRBV9 | CASSVGLGDSSSEQYF | TGTGCCAGCAGCGTGGGTTTAGGGGACTCCTCCTCCGAGCAGTACTTC
TRBJ1-1 | NA | NA | TRBV13 | CASRYEGVMWDPEAFF | TGTGCCAGCAGGTACGAAGGAGTAATGTGGGACCCTGAAGCTTTCTTT
TRBJ2-5 | once | TRBD1 | TRBV18 | CASSRTGQETQYF | TGTGCCAGCTCCCGGACAGGCCAAGAGACCCAGTACTTC
TRBJ2-3 | few | TRBD2 | TRBV10-3 | CAISGIAGITDTQYF | TGTGCCATCAGTGGGATAGCGGGTATCACAGATACGCAGTATTTT
TRBJ2-7 | NA | TRBD1 | TRBV30 | CAWSPQGINYEQYF | TGTGCCTGGAGTCCACAGGGGATAAACTACGAGCAGTACTTC
TRBJ1-6 | NA | NA | TRBV3-1/TRBV3-2 | CASSFRLGLDSPLHF | TGTGCCAGCAGCTTCCGACTGGGATTAGATTCACCCCTCCACTTT
TRBJ2-7 | NA | TRBD2 | TRBV4-3 | CASSQDRIPLAGGLEQYF | TGCGCCAGCAGCCAAGATCGAATACCGCTAGCGGGGGGGCTCGAGCAGTACTTC
TRBJ1-2 | NA | TRBD1 | TRBV6-2/TRBV6-3 | CASSHRGTGLSGYTF | TGTGCCAGCAGCCACCGAGGGACAGGGCTTTCCGGCTACACCTTC
TRBJ1-1 | NA | NA | TRBV5-6 | CASSFNTGITEAFF | TGTGCCAGCAGCTTCAACACGGGGATCACTGAAGCTTTCTTT
TRBJ1-3 | NA | NA | TRBV6-2/TRBV6-3 | CASSSRTSGNTIYF | TGTGCCAGCAGTTCCCGGACCTCTGGAAACACCATATATTTT
TRBJ2-7 | NA | NA | TRBV24-1 | CATRGQGIDEQYF | TGTGCCACCCGCGGGCAGGGTATTGACGAGCAGTACTTC
TRBJ2-1 | NA | NA | TRBV10-2 | CASSGILKREQFF | TGCGCCAGCTCCGGGATCCTCAAACGTGAGCAGTTCTTC
TRBJ2-2 | NA | NA | TRBV3-1/TRBV3-2 | CASSQPYLKGTGELFF | TGTGCCAGCAGCCAGCCGTACCTAAAGGGCACCGGGGAGCTGTTTTTT
TRBJ2-7 | once | NA | TRBV5-6 | CASSSTTGSSYEQYF | TGTGCCAGCAGCTCAACCACAGGGAGCTCCTACGAGCAGTACTTC
TRBJ1-5 | NA | NA | TRBV30 | CAWSPGGNQPQHF | TGTGCCTGGAGTCCAGGCGGAAATCAGCCCCAGCATTTT
TRBJ2-1 | NA | NA | TRBV7-6 | CASSLVRIGEQFF | TGTGCCAGCAGCTTAGTAAGGATAGGCGAGCAGTTCTTC
TRBJ2-7 | once | NA | TRBV27 | CATQTGSYEQYF | TGTGCTACACAAACAGGGTCATACGAGCAGTACTTC
TRBJ2-2 | once | NA | TRBV7-2 | CASSLYQNTGELFF | TGTGCCAGCAGCTTATATCAGAACACCGGGGAGCTGTTTTTT
TRBJ2-2 | NA | NA | TRBV5-1 | CASSLTTNTGELFF | TGCGCCAGCAGCTTGACAACGAACACCGGGGAGCTGTTTTTT
TRBJ1-2 | NA | NA | TRBV5-1 | CASSLVANYGYTF | TGCGCCAGCAGCTTGGTAGCCAACTATGGCTACACCTTC
TRBJ2-1 | once | NA | TRBV7-8 | CASSFSPFNEQFF | TGTGCCAGCAGCTTTTCCCCCTTTAATGAGCAGTTCTTC
TRBJ1-2 | NA | TRBD1 | TRBV29-1 | CSVEDHKTGGANYGYTF | TGCAGCGTTGAAGATCACAAGACAGGGGGTGCTAACTATGGCTACACCTTC
TRBJ2-2 | NA | TRBD2 | TRBV5-1 | CASSLEGTNRDRELFF | TGCGCCAGCAGCCTGGAGGGGACTAACCGCGACAGGGAGCTGTTTTTT
TRBJ1-6 | NA | NA | TRBV7-2 | CASSPRVFEPLHF | TGTGCCAGCAGCCCAAGGGTTTTTGAACCCCTCCACTTT
TRBJ1-5 | NA | TRBD1 | TRBV19 | CASSLTGGVSNQPQHF | TGTGCCAGTAGTTTGACAGGGGGCGTGAGCAATCAGCCCCAGCATTTT
TRBJ1-2 | few | NA | TRBV18 | CASSPTRYEGYNYGYTF | TGTGCCAGCTCACCGACTCGGTATGAGGGGTATAACTATGGCTACACCTTC
TRBJ1-6 | NA | TRBD1 | TRBV10-3 | CAIREEGTGYNSPLHF | TGTGCCATCAGGGAAGAAGGGACAGGATATAATTCACCCCTCCACTTT
TRBJ2-5 | NA | NA | TRBV5-1 | CASNPSVSGRQETQYF | TGCGCCAGCAACCCCTCCGTCTCCGGACGGCAAGAGACCCAGTACTTC
TRBJ2-3 | NA | TRBD2 | TRBV4-3 | CASSQVSSGGAAQYF | TGCGCCAGCAGCCAAGTGTCTAGCGGGGGGGCGGCGCAGTATTTT
TRBJ2-1 | NA | NA | TRBV5-1 | CASSSGGAYNEQFF | TGCGCCAGCAGCTCAGGAGGGGCCTACAATGAGCAGTTCTTC
TRBJ1-2 | NA | NA | TRBV4-3 | CASSQVRGAGYGYTF | TGCGCCAGCAGCCAAGTAAGGGGGGCCGGCTATGGCTACACCTTC
TRBJ2-3 | NA | TRBD1 | TRBV18 | CASSRGQGRTDTQYF | TGTGCCAGCTCACGCGGACAGGGAAGGACAGATACGCAGTATTTT
TRBJ2-1 | NA | NA | TRBV24-1 | CATRGGLGNEQFF | TGTGCCACCAGGGGGGGCTTAGGCAATGAGCAGTTCTTC
TRBJ1-2 | once | NA | TRBV19 | CASSIQSPGIYGYTF | TGTGCCAGTAGTATACAAAGTCCCGGCATCTATGGCTACACCTTC